This TCR beta chain appears in the sequencing data of a study of control samples from healthy donors and cancer patients. Germline-derived CDR1 and CDR2 are KGHSY and FQNENV. The CDR3 extends over 13 amino acids. The germline V and J ends were trimmed by 2 bases and 5 bases, with 7 bases remaining between them. TCRdb keeps only in-frame clones here, not all; method: immunoSEQ multiplex PCR. The sample shows about 54,000 clones, approximately 96% of them seen only once. V gene TRBV16 combines with J gene TRBJ1-5, with D possibly TRBD1 on 5 matching bases. The receptor was derived from a woman aged 30 to 39 in good health. Sequenced input: blood. The CDR3: CASSQARDQPQHF. In DNA form, the CDR3 reads TGTGCCAGCAGCCAAGCCAGGGATCAGCCCCAGCATTTT.